This T cell receptor beta chain was recovered during a study of T cell changes during pregnancy in multiple sclerosis (dated by TCRdb to about 2019). Turning to the overall study: Changes in the T cell repertoire over the course of pregnancy were examined in this study in women with multiple sclerosis.

The CDR3 sequence holds 11 residues, the cysteine and phenylalanine included. The read is trimmed to its CDR3 DNA, 33 bases read in frame from base 1. In the germline V gene, CDR1 corresponds to SNHLY and CDR2 to FYNNEI. Cut back by 8 bases and 3 bases, the V and J ends lie 7 bases apart. Notes on this clone: Its antigen target is currently unknown. No qualities accompany the bases; no much larger clone lies one base away.

The library was generated by the immunoSEQ multiplex PCR assay. In TCRdb, the immuneACCESS table is reduced to in-frame sequences with V and J assigned. These tables do not hold every clone; where another copy was compared, an unresolved V gene accounts for under half, and the others remain unexplained. The sample includes some 34,000 clones, with 80% to 95% observed a single time. Approximately 0.41% of the sample belongs to the ten largest clones. The chain is assembled from TRBV2 and TRBJ1-2; a tentative D match to TRBD1 spans 5 bases. This sequence was found in a female donor in good health, enrolled as a control in a pregnancy study. Specimen: CD4+ T cells from peripheral blood mononuclear cells, collected in the third trimester of pregnancy. The DNA reads TGTGCCAGCGGGGGGGACTATGGCTACACCTTC. Its protein product is CASGGDYGYTF.